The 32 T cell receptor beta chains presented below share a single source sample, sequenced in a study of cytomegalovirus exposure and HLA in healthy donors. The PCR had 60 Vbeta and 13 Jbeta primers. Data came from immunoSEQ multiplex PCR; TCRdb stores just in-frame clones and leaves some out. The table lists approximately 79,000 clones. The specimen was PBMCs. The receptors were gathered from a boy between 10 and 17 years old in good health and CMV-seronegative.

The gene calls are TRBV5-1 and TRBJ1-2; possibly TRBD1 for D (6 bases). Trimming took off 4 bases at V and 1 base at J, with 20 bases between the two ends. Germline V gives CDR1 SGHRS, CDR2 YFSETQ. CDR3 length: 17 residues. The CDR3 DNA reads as TGCGCCAGCAGCGAGAGCCCGTACGGGGGGCTTAACTATGGCTACACCTTC. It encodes CASSESPYGGLNYGYTF.

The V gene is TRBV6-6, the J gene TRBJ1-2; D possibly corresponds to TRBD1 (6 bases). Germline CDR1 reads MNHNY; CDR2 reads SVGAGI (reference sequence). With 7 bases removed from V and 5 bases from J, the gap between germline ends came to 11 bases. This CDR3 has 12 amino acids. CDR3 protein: CASNLQGYGYTF. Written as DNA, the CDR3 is TGTGCCAGCAACCTACAGGGATATGGCTACACCTTC.

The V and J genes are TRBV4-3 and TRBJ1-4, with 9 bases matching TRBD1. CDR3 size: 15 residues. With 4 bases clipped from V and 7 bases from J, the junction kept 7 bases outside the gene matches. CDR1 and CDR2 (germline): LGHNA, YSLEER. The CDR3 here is CASSLAMTGGEKLFF. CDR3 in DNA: TGCGCCAGCAGCCTAGCAATGACAGGGGGTGAAAAACTGTTTTTT.

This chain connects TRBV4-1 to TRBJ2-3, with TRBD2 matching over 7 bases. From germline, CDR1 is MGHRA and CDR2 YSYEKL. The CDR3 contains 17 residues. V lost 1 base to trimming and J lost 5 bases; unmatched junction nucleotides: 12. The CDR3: CASSQAAGAPKGDTQYF. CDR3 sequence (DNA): TGCGCCAGCAGCCAAGCTGCGGGAGCCCCTAAGGGAGATACGCAGTATTTT.

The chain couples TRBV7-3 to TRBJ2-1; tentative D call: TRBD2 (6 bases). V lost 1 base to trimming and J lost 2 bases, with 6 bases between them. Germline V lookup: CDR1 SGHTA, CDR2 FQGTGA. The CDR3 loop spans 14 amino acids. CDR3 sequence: CASSLSGAYNEQFF. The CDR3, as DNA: TGTGCCAGCAGCTTAAGCGGGGCCTACAATGAGCAGTTCTTC.

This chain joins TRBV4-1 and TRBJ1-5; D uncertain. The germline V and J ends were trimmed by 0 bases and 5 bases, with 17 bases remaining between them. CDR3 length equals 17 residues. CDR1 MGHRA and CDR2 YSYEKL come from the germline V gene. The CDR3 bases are TGCGCCAGCAGCCAAGAGGCGGTTTTTGGGTTTGATCAGCCCCAGCATTTT. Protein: CASSQEAVFGFDQPQHF.

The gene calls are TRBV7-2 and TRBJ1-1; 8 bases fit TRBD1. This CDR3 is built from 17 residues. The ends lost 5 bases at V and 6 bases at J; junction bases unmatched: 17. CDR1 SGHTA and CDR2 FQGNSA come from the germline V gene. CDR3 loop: CASSGGQGAPVTAEAFF. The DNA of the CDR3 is TGTGCCAGCAGCGGCGGGCAGGGGGCCCCGGTAACAGCTGAAGCTTTCTTT.

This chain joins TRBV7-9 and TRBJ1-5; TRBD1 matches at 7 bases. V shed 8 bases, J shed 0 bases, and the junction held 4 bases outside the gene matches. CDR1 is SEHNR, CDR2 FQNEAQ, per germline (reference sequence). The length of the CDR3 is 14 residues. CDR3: CASGPGGSNQPQHF. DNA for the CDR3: TGTGCCAGCGGCCCAGGGGGTAGCAATCAGCCCCAGCATTTT.

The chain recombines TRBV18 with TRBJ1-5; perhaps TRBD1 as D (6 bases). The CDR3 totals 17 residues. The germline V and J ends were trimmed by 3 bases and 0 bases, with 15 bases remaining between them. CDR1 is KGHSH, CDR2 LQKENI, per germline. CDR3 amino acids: CASSPFGGASSNQPQHF. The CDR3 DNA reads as TGTGCCAGCTCACCGTTCGGGGGGGCCAGTAGCAATCAGCCCCAGCATTTT.

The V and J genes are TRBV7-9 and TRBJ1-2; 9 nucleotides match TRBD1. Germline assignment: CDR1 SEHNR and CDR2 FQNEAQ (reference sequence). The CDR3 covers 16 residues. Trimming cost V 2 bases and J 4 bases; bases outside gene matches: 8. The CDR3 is CASSLTSGQGSYGYTF. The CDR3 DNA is TGTGCCAGCAGCTTAACATCGGGACAGGGAAGCTATGGCTACACCTTC.

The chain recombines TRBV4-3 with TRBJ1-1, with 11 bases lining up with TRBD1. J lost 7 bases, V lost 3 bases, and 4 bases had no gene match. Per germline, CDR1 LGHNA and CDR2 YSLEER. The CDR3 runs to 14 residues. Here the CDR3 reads CASSHLDRGHEAFF. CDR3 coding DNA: TGCGCCAGCAGCCATTTGGACAGGGGGCATGAAGCTTTCTTT.

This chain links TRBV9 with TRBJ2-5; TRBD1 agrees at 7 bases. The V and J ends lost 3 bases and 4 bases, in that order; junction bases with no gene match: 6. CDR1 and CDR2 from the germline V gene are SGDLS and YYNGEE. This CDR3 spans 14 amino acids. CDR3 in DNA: TGTGCCAGCAGCGGGATGACAGGGCGAGAGACCCAGTACTTC. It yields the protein CASSGMTGRETQYF. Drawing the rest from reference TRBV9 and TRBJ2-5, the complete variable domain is DSGVTQTPKHLITATGQRVTLRCSPRSGDLSVYWYQQSLDQGLQFLIQYYNGEERAKGNILERFSAQQFPDLHSELNLSSLELGDSALYFCASSGMTGRETQYFGPGTRLLVL.

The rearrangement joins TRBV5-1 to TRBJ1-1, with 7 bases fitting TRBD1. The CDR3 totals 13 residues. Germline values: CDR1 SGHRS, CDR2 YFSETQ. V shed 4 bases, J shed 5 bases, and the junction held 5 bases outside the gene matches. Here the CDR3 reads CASSKGARTEAFF. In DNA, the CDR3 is TGCGCCAGCAGCAAGGGGGCGCGAACTGAAGCTTTCTTT.

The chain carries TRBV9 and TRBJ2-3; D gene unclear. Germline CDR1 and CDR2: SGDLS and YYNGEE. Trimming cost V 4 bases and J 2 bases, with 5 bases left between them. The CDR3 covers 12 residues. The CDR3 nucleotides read TGTGCCAGCAGCCCACACACAGATACGCAGTATTTT. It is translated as CASSPHTDTQYF.

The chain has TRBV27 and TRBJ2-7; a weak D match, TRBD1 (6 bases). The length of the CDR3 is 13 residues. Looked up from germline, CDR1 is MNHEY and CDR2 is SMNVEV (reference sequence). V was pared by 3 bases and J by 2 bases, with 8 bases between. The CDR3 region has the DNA TGTGCCAGCAGTTTGAGGGGGACCTACGAGCAGTACTTC. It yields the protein CASSLRGTYEQYF.

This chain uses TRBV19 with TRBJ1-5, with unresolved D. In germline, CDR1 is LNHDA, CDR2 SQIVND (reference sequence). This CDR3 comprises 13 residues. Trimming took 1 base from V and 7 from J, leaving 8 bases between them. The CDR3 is CASSIGGVQPQHF. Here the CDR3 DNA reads TGTGCCAGTAGTATAGGGGGAGTACAGCCCCAGCATTTT.

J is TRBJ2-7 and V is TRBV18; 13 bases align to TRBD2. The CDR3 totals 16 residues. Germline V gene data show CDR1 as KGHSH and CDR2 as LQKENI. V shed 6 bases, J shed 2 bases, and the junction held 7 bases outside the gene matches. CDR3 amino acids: CASSGTSGDLTYEQYF. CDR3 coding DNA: TGTGCCAGCTCCGGGACTAGCGGGGACCTTACCTACGAGCAGTACTTC.

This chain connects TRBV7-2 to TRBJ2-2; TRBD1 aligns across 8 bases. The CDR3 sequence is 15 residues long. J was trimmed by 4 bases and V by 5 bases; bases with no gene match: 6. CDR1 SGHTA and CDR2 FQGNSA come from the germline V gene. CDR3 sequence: CASSPDRAGTGELFF. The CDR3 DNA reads TGTGCCAGCAGCCCGGACAGGGCTGGCACCGGGGAGCTGTTTTTT.

This CDR3 is CASSEGQANTIYF. CDR3 coding DNA: TGTGCCAGCAGTGAAGGCCAGGCAAACACCATATATTTT. The chain joins TRBV2 to TRBJ1-3, with D unresolved. From germline, CDR1 is SNHLY and CDR2 FYNNEI. The CDR3 runs 13 residues. The V gene lost 1 base and the J gene lost 6 bases, with 7 bases spanning the gap.

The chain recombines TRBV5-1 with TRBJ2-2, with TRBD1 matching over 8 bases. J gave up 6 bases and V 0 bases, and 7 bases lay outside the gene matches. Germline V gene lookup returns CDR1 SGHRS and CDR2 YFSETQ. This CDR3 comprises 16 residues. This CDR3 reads CASSLDSGGKAGELFF. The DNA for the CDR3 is TGCGCCAGCAGCTTGGATTCAGGGGGCAAAGCCGGGGAGCTGTTTTTT.

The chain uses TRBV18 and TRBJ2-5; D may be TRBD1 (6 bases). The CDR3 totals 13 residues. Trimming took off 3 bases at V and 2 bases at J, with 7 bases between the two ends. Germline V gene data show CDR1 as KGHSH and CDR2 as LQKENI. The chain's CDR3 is CASSPTGQETQYF. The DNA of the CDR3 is TGTGCCAGCTCACCGACAGGTCAAGAGACCCAGTACTTC.

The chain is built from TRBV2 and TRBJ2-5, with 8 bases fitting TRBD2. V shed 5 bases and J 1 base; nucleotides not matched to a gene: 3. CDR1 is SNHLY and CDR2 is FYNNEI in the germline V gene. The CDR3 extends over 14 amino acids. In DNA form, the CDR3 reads TGTGCCAGCAGTCGTAGCGGGATCCAAGAGACCCAGTACTTC. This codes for CASSRSGIQETQYF. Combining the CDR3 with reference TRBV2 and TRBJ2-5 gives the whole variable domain EPEVTQTPSHQVTQMGQEVILRCVPISNHLYFYWYRQILGQKVEFLVSFYNNEISEKSEIFDDQFSVERPDGSNFTLKIRSTKLEDSAMYFCASSRSGIQETQYFGPGTRLLVL.

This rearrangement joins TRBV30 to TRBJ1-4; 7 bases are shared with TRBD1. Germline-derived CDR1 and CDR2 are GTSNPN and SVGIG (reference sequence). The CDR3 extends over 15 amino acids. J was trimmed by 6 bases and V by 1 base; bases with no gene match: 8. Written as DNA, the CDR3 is TGTGCCTGGAGTGCCCGACAGGGAGAGGATGAAAAACTGTTTTTT. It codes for CAWSARQGEDEKLFF.

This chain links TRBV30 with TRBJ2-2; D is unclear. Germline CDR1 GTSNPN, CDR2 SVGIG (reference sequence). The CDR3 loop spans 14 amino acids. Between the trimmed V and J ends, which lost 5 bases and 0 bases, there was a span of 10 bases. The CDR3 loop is CAWDLLTNTGELFF. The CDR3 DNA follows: TGTGCCTGGGACTTACTAACGAACACCGGGGAGCTGTTTTTT.

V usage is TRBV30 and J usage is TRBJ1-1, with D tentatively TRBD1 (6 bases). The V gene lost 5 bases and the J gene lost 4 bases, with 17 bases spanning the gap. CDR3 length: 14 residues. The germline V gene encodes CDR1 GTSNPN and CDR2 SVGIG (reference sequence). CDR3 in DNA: TGTGCCTGGTATAAGGGGGGGAGAGGCACTGAAGCTTTCTTT. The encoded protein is CAWYKGGRGTEAFF.

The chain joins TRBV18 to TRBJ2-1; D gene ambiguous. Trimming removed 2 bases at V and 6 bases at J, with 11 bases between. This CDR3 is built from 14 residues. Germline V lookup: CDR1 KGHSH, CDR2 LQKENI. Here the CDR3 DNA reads TGTGCCAGCTCACCAGGGCAGTCTTTCAATGAGCAGTTCTTC. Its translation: CASSPGQSFNEQFF.

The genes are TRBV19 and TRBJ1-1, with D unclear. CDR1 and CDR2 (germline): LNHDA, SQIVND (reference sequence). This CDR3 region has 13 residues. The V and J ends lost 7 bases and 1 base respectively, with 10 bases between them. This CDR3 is CASIPGSNTEAFF. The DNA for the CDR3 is TGTGCCAGTATCCCAGGCTCGAACACTGAAGCTTTCTTT.

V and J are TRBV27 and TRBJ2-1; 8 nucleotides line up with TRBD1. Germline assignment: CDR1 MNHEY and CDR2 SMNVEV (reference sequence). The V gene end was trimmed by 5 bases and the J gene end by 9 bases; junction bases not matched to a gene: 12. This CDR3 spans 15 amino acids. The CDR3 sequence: CASSPPDRVVGEQFF. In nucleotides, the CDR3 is TGTGCCAGCAGTCCGCCGGACAGGGTGGTTGGTGAGCAGTTCTTC.

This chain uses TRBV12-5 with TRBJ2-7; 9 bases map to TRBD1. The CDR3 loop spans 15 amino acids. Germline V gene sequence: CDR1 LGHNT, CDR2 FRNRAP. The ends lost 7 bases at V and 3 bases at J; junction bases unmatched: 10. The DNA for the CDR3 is TGTGCTAGTGCGCCCGGGACAGGGAGAGACTACGAGCAGTACTTC. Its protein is CASAPGTGRDYEQYF.

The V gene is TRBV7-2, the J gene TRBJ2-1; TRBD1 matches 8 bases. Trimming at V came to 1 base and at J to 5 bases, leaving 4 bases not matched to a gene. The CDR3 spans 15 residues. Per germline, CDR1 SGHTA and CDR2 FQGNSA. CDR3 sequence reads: CASSLGTGFDNEQFF. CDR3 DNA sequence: TGTGCCAGCAGCTTAGGGACAGGGTTCGACAATGAGCAGTTCTTC.

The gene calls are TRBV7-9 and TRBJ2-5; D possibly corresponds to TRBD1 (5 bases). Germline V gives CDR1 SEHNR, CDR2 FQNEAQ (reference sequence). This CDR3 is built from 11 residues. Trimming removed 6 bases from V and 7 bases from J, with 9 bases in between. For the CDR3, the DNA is TGTGCCAGCAGTCACACAGGGACCCAGTACTTC. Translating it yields CASSHTGTQYF.

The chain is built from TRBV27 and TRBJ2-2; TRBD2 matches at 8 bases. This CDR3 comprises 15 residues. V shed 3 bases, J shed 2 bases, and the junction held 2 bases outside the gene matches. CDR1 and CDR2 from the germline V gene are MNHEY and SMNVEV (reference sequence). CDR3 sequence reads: CASSFGTRNTGELFF. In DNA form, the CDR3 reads TGTGCCAGCAGTTTTGGGACTAGAAACACCGGGGAGCTGTTTTTT.